Presented here are 5 T cell receptor beta chains from one specimen sequenced in a study of shared clonotypes between healthy human individuals. Here immunoSEQ multiplex PCR was the method, and the copy in TCRdb shows in-frame clones only, minus some. The profile shows a few million clones, around 90% of them singletons. The sequenced sample consisted of naive CD4+ T cells sorted from blood. Subset noted: CD45RA+ positively selected. These receptors originate from a man younger than 35 in good health.

As for this clone: The identical CDR3 is also encoded by other nucleotide sequences in the sample. This chain links TRBV5-1 with TRBJ2-3, with 7 bases lining up with TRBD1. The germline gives CDR1 SGHRS, CDR2 YFSETQ. The CDR3 is made up of 14 amino acids. The V gene end was trimmed by 0 bases and the J gene end by 6 bases; junction bases not matched to a gene: 4. The CDR3 sequence: CASSLAQGVDTQYF. CDR3 coding DNA: TGCGCCAGCAGCTTGGCTCAGGGGGTTGATACGCAGTATTTT.

The chain is built from TRBV7-2 and TRBJ2-3; the D is unclear. Germline V gives CDR1 SGHTA, CDR2 FQGNSA. Trimming left V 6 bases short and J 9 bases short, with 13 bases between. The CDR3 contains 12 residues. CDR3 sequence reads: CASRSDGETQYF. CDR3 in DNA: TGTGCCAGCAGATCCGACGGAGAAACGCAGTATTTT.

CDR3 DNA sequence: TGCGCCAGCAGTGAGTCGTTGAACACTGAAGCTTTCTTT. Translated, it gives CASSESLNTEAFF. This chain connects TRBV10-1 to TRBJ1-1; D gene ambiguous. The CDR3 is 13 amino acids. Per germline, CDR1 WNHNN and CDR2 SYGVQD (reference sequence). Between the trimmed V and J ends, which lost 0 bases and 0 bases, there was a span of 2 bases.

The chain recombines TRBV5-1 with TRBJ1-2; unclear D gene. The CDR3 contains 15 residues. V was pared by 0 bases and J by 4 bases, with 13 bases between. CDR1 and CDR2 (germline): SGHRS, YFSETQ. This CDR3 is CASSLGETGPYGYTF. The CDR3 coding sequence is TGCGCCAGCAGCTTGGGGGAGACGGGCCCCTATGGCTACACCTTC.

The V gene is TRBV5-1, the J gene TRBJ2-7; a possible D gene is TRBD2 (6 bases). The V gene's germline CDR1 is SGHRS and CDR2 YFSETQ. With 4 bases removed from V and 1 base from J, the gap between germline ends came to 12 bases. The CDR3 has 14 amino acids. CDR3 sequence reads: CASSPPGRSYEQYF. CDR3 DNA: TGCGCCAGCAGCCCACCCGGGAGATCCTACGAGCAGTACTTC.